The text below deals with one TCR beta chain. What it binds is not known. An end of the junction differs from the germline gene, which may be a read error. Together with a sample-barcoded 5' primer, a J-beta primer mix was included in a second PCR lasting 7 to 11 cycles. TCRdb reprocessed the 5' RACE reads via MiXCR and lists one record per CDR3 protein. The table records more than 800,000 distinct CDR3 sequences, 45% of them present only once. The source of the sample is a study of blood T cells in healthy people across ages. Whole-study results and caveats: Roughly linearly, TCR beta diversity per million T cells fell as age increased.

This CDR3 is 12 amino acids long. CDR1 and CDR2 (germline): MNHEY, SVGAGI. Sequenced: blood. V gene TRBV6-5 combines with J gene TRBJ2-7; D gene ambiguous. The origin of this receptor is a woman aged 60-75 years in good health. CDR3 coding DNA: TGTGCCAACAGTTCGGACCGATACGAGCAGTACTTC. Amino acids: CANSSDRYEQYF.